A selection of T cell receptor beta chains follows, all from one sample in a study of cytomegalovirus exposure and HLA in healthy donors. Produced via immunoSEQ multiplex PCR; TCRdb's table is partial and in-frame only. The sample has some 140,000 clones; about 86% are singletons. The sample was PBMCs. The origin of the receptors is a human donor in good health. CDR3s include the opening cysteine and the closing phenylalanine or tryptophan. Fields, in order: clone size, D gene, V gene, J gene, CDR3 protein, CDR3 DNA. A D gene is named only where the DNA matches it firmly. Clone size is given for some rows only: seen once, a few or many times, or a class if the clone is expanded.

.,.,TRBV11-2,TRBJ2-1,CASSLRGSYNEQFF,TGTGCCAGCAGCTTACGCGGCTCCTACAATGAGCAGTTCTTC
.,TRBD1,TRBV28,TRBJ2-7,CASSLPRQGGGLYEQYF,TGTGCCAGCAGTTTACCTCGACAGGGGGGGGGACTCTACGAGCAGTACTTC
once,TRBD1,TRBV15,TRBJ1-6,CATSTDRGNSPLHF,TGTGCCACCAGCACGGACAGGGGTAATTCACCCCTCCACTTT
once,.,TRBV4-3,TRBJ2-7,CASSHDRNYEQYF,TGCGCCAGCAGCCACGACAGAAACTACGAGCAGTACTTC
.,.,TRBV5-1,TRBJ2-1,CASSLGQVDNEQFF,TGCGCCAGCAGCTTGGGACAGGTCGACAATGAGCAGTTCTTC
.,.,TRBV29-1,TRBJ2-5,CSGCAGAQETQYF,TGCAGCGGTTGTGCAGGTGCCCAAGAGACCCAGTACTTC
.,TRBD1,TRBV5-1,TRBJ1-1,CASSQGQGYTEAFF,TGCGCCAGCAGCCAGGGACAGGGGTACACTGAAGCTTTCTTT
.,.,TRBV5-1,TRBJ2-1,CASSLPSGNEQFF,TGCGCCAGCAGCCTACCCAGCGGCAATGAGCAGTTCTTC
.,.,TRBV27,TRBJ1-1,CASSLRGSTEAFF,TGTGCCAGCAGTTTAAGGGGTTCCACTGAAGCTTTCTTT
.,TRBD2,TRBV4-1,TRBJ2-5,CASSRMALAGETQYF,TGCGCCAGCAGCCGAATGGCACTAGCGGGAGAGACCCAGTACTTC
.,TRBD1,TRBV19,TRBJ2-6,CASRGTGAGANVLTF,TGTGCCAGTAGGGGGACAGGGGCTGGGGCCAACGTCCTGACTTTC
.,.,TRBV19,TRBJ2-2,CASSIPGEVTGELFF,TGTGCCAGTAGTATTCCCGGGGAAGTCACCGGGGAGCTGTTTTTT
.,.,TRBV11-2,TRBJ2-5,CASSDRPGQETQYF,TGTGCCAGCAGCGATCGACCGGGGCAAGAGACCCAGTACTTC
.,TRBD1,TRBV6-6,TRBJ1-1,CASSDQLGQEAFF,TGTGCCAGCAGCGACCAGCTGGGACAGGAAGCTTTCTTT
.,.,TRBV5-4,TRBJ2-1,CASSLGWTANNEQFF,TGTGCCAGCAGCTTGGGGTGGACAGCTAACAATGAGCAGTTCTTC
.,.,TRBV6-1,TRBJ1-5,CASRGSTYSNQPQHF,TGTGCCAGCAGGGGGAGTACCTATAGCAATCAGCCCCAGCATTTT
.,TRBD2,TRBV4-3,TRBJ2-5,CASSQDFVSRGAQETQYF,TGCGCCAGCAGCCAAGATTTCGTCTCGCGGGGGGCCCAAGAGACCCAGTACTTC
.,.,TRBV5-4,TRBJ2-5,CATQYRGGHQETQYF,TGTGCCACTCAATACAGGGGAGGCCATCAAGAGACCCAGTACTTC
.,.,TRBV5-1,TRBJ1-1,CASGSPGVTTEAFF,TGCGCCAGCGGTAGCCCAGGGGTAACTACTGAAGCTTTCTTT
.,TRBD1,TRBV5-4,TRBJ2-5,CASSLNYRGQETQYF,TGTGCCAGCAGCCTAAATTACAGGGGCCAAGAGACCCAGTACTTC
.,.,TRBV27,TRBJ2-7,CASIDSFSYEQYF,TGTGCCAGCATCGACAGTTTTTCATACGAGCAGTACTTC
.,.,TRBV5-1,TRBJ1-1,CASSSGAGLAEAFF,TGCGCCAGCAGCTCCGGTGCGGGTTTGGCTGAAGCTTTCTTT
.,TRBD2,TRBV27,TRBJ2-3,CASSRRGGTDTQYF,TGTGCCAGCAGTCGGCGGGGGGGCACAGATACGCAGTATTTT
.,.,TRBV9,TRBJ1-2,CASSVAGSYTF,TGTGCCAGCAGCGTGGCAGGGAGCTACACCTTC
.,.,TRBV14,TRBJ2-7,CASRGRGEQYF,TGTGCCAGCCGAGGAAGGGGCGAGCAGTACTTC
.,TRBD1,TRBV4-3,TRBJ2-1,CASSQDGTVYNEQFF,TGCGCCAGCAGCCAGGACGGGACAGTCTACAATGAGCAGTTCTTC
.,.,TRBV4-3,TRBJ2-6,CASSQGGSGANVLTF,TGCGCCAGCAGCCAAGGCGGCTCTGGGGCCAACGTCCTGACTTTC
.,TRBD1,TRBV10-3,TRBJ1-2,CAIREGANYGYTF,TGTGCCATCAGAGAGGGGGCAAATTATGGCTACACCTTC
.,.,TRBV27,TRBJ2-1,CASSLQGGNEQFF,TGTGCCAGCAGTTTACAGGGGGGCAATGAGCAGTTCTTC
.,.,TRBV6-1,TRBJ1-1,CASSELRRRRGPEAFF,TGTGCCAGCAGTGAATTGCGCCGGCGGCGGGGGCCTGAAGCTTTCTTT
once,.,TRBV6-5,TRBJ1-5,CATGFGEPQHF,TGTGCCACGGGCTTCGGGGAGCCCCAGCATTTT
.,.,TRBV5-1,TRBJ2-7,CASSLVFRGRYEQYF,TGCGCCAGCAGCTTGGTTTTTAGGGGTAGGTACGAGCAGTACTTC
.,TRBD2,TRBV27,TRBJ2-1,CASSSTLTSGYLYNEQFF,TGTGCCAGCAGTTCGACCCTGACTAGCGGGTATCTGTACAATGAGCAGTTCTTC
.,TRBD1,TRBV14,TRBJ2-7,CASSQLGGQGSEQYF,TGTGCCAGCAGCCAATTAGGGGGCCAGGGGAGTGAGCAGTACTTC
.,.,TRBV2,TRBJ1-2,CASSVVGGPGYTF,TGTGCCAGCAGTGTAGTCGGAGGGCCCGGCTACACCTTC
.,TRBD1,TRBV7-2,TRBJ2-2,CASSSGQTTLGTGELFF,TGTGCCAGCAGCTCGGGACAGACCACATTGGGCACCGGGGAGCTGTTTTTT
.,.,TRBV11-2,TRBJ1-4,CASSFWRGNEKLFF,TGTGCCAGCAGCTTTTGGAGGGGCAATGAAAAACTGTTTTTT
.,TRBD2,TRBV6-1,TRBJ2-1,CASSEMGLVNDEQFF,TGTGCCAGCAGTGAAATGGGACTAGTTAACGATGAGCAGTTCTTC
.,TRBD1,TRBV2,TRBJ1-2,CASSRDRGYYGYTF,TGTGCCAGCAGTCGGGACAGGGGGTACTATGGCTACACCTTC
.,.,TRBV27,TRBJ2-1,CASSLSGGVSYNEQFF,TGTGCCAGCAGTTTATCAGGGGGAGTCTCCTACAATGAGCAGTTCTTC
.,TRBD2,TRBV7-3,TRBJ2-5,CASSLTGLAEETQYF,TGTGCCAGCAGCTTGACGGGACTAGCGGAAGAGACCCAGTACTTC
.,.,TRBV7-9,TRBJ1-4,CASSPANWWGATNEKLFF,TGTGCCAGCAGCCCCGCCAATTGGTGGGGAGCAACTAATGAAAAACTGTTTTTT
few,TRBD1,TRBV5-1,TRBJ1-5,CASRQRTGGNQPQHF,TGCGCCAGCAGACAGAGGACAGGGGGGAATCAGCCCCAGCATTTT
.,.,TRBV5-1,TRBJ1-1,CASSFISDTEAFF,TGCGCCAGCAGCTTTATTAGTGACACTGAAGCTTTCTTT
.,TRBD1,TRBV19,TRBJ1-1,CASSMPGQGWTEAFF,TGTGCCAGTAGTATGCCGGGACAGGGTTGGACTGAAGCTTTCTTT
.,TRBD1,TRBV6-4,TRBJ1-2,CASRTSGTGSNSYTF,TGTGCCAGCAGAACGTCCGGGACAGGGTCCAACAGCTACACCTTC
.,TRBD2,TRBV7-2,TRBJ2-5,CASSRLAGGQETQYF,TGTGCCAGCAGCAGACTAGCGGGGGGCCAAGAGACCCAGTACTTC
.,.,TRBV11-3,TRBJ1-1,CASSLGEEGNTEAFF,TGTGCCAGCAGCTTAGGGGAAGAGGGCAACACTGAAGCTTTCTTT
.,TRBD1,TRBV27,TRBJ1-6,CASSTPRDRGLPLHF,TGTGCCAGCAGCACCCCCCGGGACAGGGGCCTCCCCCTCCACTTT
.,TRBD1,TRBV5-8,TRBJ1-1,CASSSEGGMAEAFF,TGTGCCAGCAGCTCTGAAGGGGGCATGGCTGAAGCTTTCTTT
.,TRBD2,TRBV12-5,TRBJ2-3,CASGLMGLADTQYF,TGTGCTAGTGGTTTGATGGGACTAGCAGATACGCAGTATTTT
.,TRBD1,TRBV7-9,TRBJ1-5,CASSGGQGVMNQPQHF,TGTGCCAGCAGCGGGGGACAGGGGGTAATGAATCAGCCCCAGCATTTT